The 23 T cell receptor beta chains below come from one sample, sequenced in a study of blood T cell repertoires in COVID-19 (dated by TCRdb to 2020 to 2021). The library came from the immunoSEQ multiplex PCR assay. TCRdb carries this immuneACCESS record with in-frame sequences only. Its versions omit some clonotypes, under half of them owing to an unresolved V gene in the studies checked, with the rest unexplained. The table for this sample lists more than 200,000 clones; roughly three quarters of them were counted only once. The top ten clonotypes cover roughly 4.2% of the sample. Source material: peripheral blood. These receptors were obtained from a woman aged 40 to 55 with active or convalescent COVID-19.

This clone was seen more than once but under ten times. Other DNA sequences in the sample encode the same CDR3. J is TRBJ1-2 and V is TRBV27, with 10 bases fitting TRBD1. The CDR3 loop spans 14 amino acids. Trimming took 4 bases from V and 3 from J; bases not matched to a gene: 2. CDR1 is MNHEY, CDR2 SMNVEV, per germline (reference sequence). CDR3 protein: CASSWTGGDYGYTF. The CDR3 nucleotides are TGTGCCAGCAGTTGGACAGGGGGGGACTATGGCTACACCTTC.

The chain combines TRBV7-9 with TRBJ1-4, with D hard to call. CDR3 length equals 16 residues. Trimming cost V 3 bases and J 0 bases, with 11 bases left between them. Germline V lookup: CDR1 SEHNR, CDR2 FQNEAQ (reference sequence). The CDR3 is CASSLGGIATNEKLFF. As DNA, the CDR3 is TGTGCCAGCAGCTTGGGAGGGATTGCAACTAATGAAAAACTGTTTTTT.

The chain couples TRBV27 to TRBJ2-7; TRBD2 matches at 12 bases. Unmatched junction bases numbered 4, after V lost 5 bases and J lost 2 bases. CDR1 and CDR2 (germline): MNHEY, SMNVEV (reference sequence). The CDR3 consists of 15 residues. The CDR3 DNA follows: TGTGCCAGCAGTCCACTAGCGGGGGGCCCCTACGAGCAGTACTTC. This codes for CASSPLAGGPYEQYF.

The CDR3 DNA reads TGTGCCAGCAGCTCGCACCTAGGGGTGAACACTGAAGCTTTCTTT. This gives the protein CASSSHLGVNTEAFF. This chain joins TRBV7-9 and TRBJ1-1; TRBD1 might be the D (5 bases). The CDR3 is made up of 15 amino acids. Germline CDR1 SEHNR, CDR2 FQNEAQ (reference sequence). V lost 4 bases and J lost 0, with 12 bases in between.

The chain is built from TRBV4-1 and TRBJ2-5; 12 nucleotides line up with TRBD2. Germline V gives CDR1 MGHRA, CDR2 YSYEKL. The CDR3 contains 17 residues. V dropped 1 base and J dropped 1; count of bases not matched to a gene: 4. For the CDR3, the DNA is TGCGCCAGCAGCCAAGGAGGACTAGCGGGGCTCCAAGAGACCCAGTACTTC. It codes for CASSQGGLAGLQETQYF.

This sequence joins TRBV5-4 and TRBJ2-7; 8 bases line up with TRBD2. Trimming removed 0 bases from V and 2 bases from J; junction bases left unmatched: 10. This CDR3 contains 17 residues. Germline CDR1 SGHNT, CDR2 YYREEE (reference sequence). This CDR3 is CASSLAGGGKRTYEQYF. The DNA of the CDR3 is TGTGCCAGCAGCTTGGCGGGGGGGGGTAAGCGGACCTACGAGCAGTACTTC.

Comments on this clone: At the DNA level, this CDR3 is encoded by other sequences in the same sample as well. The gene calls are TRBV10-3 and TRBJ2-3, with TRBD2 identical over 11 bases. The CDR3 spans 15 residues. Germline CDR1 is ENHRY and CDR2 is SYGVKD. Losses at the gene ends were 4 bases for V and 0 bases for J; bases not matched to a gene: 0. CDR3 amino acids: CAISGTSGSTDTQYF. CDR3 nucleotide sequence: TGTGCCATCAGTGGGACTAGCGGGAGCACAGATACGCAGTATTTT.

This clone was seen a single time. The chain carries TRBV28 and TRBJ1-3, with D unclear. This CDR3 is 12 amino acids long. Looked up from germline, CDR1 is MDHEN and CDR2 is SYDVKM. V shed 3 bases and J shed 10 bases, with 10 bases lying between them. DNA of the CDR3: TGTGCCAGCAGTTTGTCGGAGACGACCATATATTTT. It codes for CASSLSETTIYF.

This clone was seen once. The rearrangement joins TRBV5-1 to TRBJ2-1; the match to TRBD1 covers 8 bases. Trimming cost V 0 bases and J 6 bases; bases outside gene matches: 11. CDR1 and CDR2 (germline): SGHRS, YFSETQ. There are 17 residues in the CDR3. CDR3 DNA: TGCGCCAGCAGCTTGGGGGGGACAGGTCTCTTAGTCAATGAGCAGTTCTTC. It specifies CASSLGGTGLLVNEQFF. Supplemented by reference TRBV5-1 and TRBJ2-1, the full variable domain reads KAGVTQTPRYLIKTRGQQVTLSCSPISGHRSVSWYQQTPGQGLQFLFEYFSETQRNKGNFPGRFSGRQFSNSRSEMNVSTLELGDSALYLCASSLGGTGLLVNEQFFGPGTRLTVL.

The chain joins TRBV19 to TRBJ1-4; 7 bases agree with TRBD1. CDR1 is LNHDA, CDR2 SQIVND, per germline (reference sequence). V lost 7 bases and J lost 9; bases outside the gene matches: 14. The CDR3 has 15 amino acids. The CDR3 spells CASIPNRTGGQKLFF. CDR3 nucleotides: TGTGCCAGTATCCCAAATCGGACAGGAGGACAAAAACTGTTTTTT.

The chain joins TRBV19 to TRBJ1-2; 9 bases are a match to TRBD1. The CDR3 loop spans 14 amino acids. Germline V CDR1 and CDR2: LNHDA, SQIVND (reference sequence). V shed 9 bases and J 4 bases; nucleotides not matched to a gene: 9. The CDR3 bases are TGTGCCAGCCGTCGGACAGGGGAGAGCTATGGCTACACCTTC. Translation gives CASRRTGESYGYTF.

The chain combines TRBV10-3 with TRBJ2-3; perhaps TRBD1 as D (6 bases). V was shortened by 6 bases and J by 0 bases, with 13 bases between the two germline ends. CDR1 is ENHRY and CDR2 is SYGVKD in the germline V gene. The CDR3 has 15 amino acids. The CDR3: CAIRTGTTSTDTQYF. The CDR3 nucleotides read TGTGCCATCAGGACCGGGACAACTAGCACAGATACGCAGTATTTT.

The chain couples TRBV14 to TRBJ2-1, with a possible D match to TRBD1 (6 bases). Germline V gives CDR1 SGHDN, CDR2 FVKESK. V was clipped by 4 bases and J by 7 bases, with 23 bases between them. There are 17 residues in the CDR3. The CDR3 protein is CASSLKSWTVGGNEQFF. CDR3 bases: TGTGCCAGCAGCCTAAAAAGTTGGACAGTCGGCGGGAATGAGCAGTTCTTC. The entire variable domain, with the rest obtained from reference TRBV14 and TRBJ2-1, is as follows: EAGVTQFPSHSVIEKGQTVTLRCDPISGHDNLYWYRRVMGKEIKFLLHFVKESKQDESGMPNNRFLAERTGGTYSTLKVQPAELEDSGVYFCASSLKSWTVGGNEQFFGPGTRLTVL.

The chain carries TRBV28 and TRBJ2-7, with D tentatively TRBD2 (6 bases). The ends were cut back, 7 bases at V and 5 bases at J, with 15 bases in the middle. Germline values: CDR1 MDHEN, CDR2 SYDVKM. The CDR3 spans 13 residues. CDR3 loop: CASNPGDRHEQYV. The CDR3 region has the DNA TGTGCCAGCAACCCGGGGGACCGTCACGAGCAGTACGTC.

The chain is built from TRBV18 and TRBJ2-2, with a tentative D call TRBD2 (6 bases). V was trimmed by 1 base and J by 6 bases, leaving 6 bases between them. Germline-derived CDR1 and CDR2 are KGHSH and LQKENI. CDR3 length equals 13 residues. This CDR3 reads CASSPRRAGELFF. CDR3 nucleotides: TGTGCCAGCTCACCACGGAGGGCCGGGGAGCTGTTTTTT.

The chain joins TRBV28 to TRBJ2-1, with 13 bases lining up with TRBD2. The CDR3 is 14 amino acids. Germline-derived CDR1 and CDR2 are MDHEN and SYDVKM. The J segment lost 8 bases and the V segment lost 8 bases, leaving 6 bases of the junction unmatched. CDR3 in amino acids: CASRTSGGAYEQFF. The CDR3 DNA reads TGTGCCAGCCGTACTAGCGGGGGGGCCTATGAGCAGTTCTTC.

The chain combines TRBV3-1 (or the pseudogene TRBV3-2) with TRBJ1-1; D might be TRBD1 (6 bases). Trimming took off 3 bases at V and 9 bases at J, with 11 bases between the two ends. The CDR3 has 12 amino acids. Germline values: CDR1 LGHDT, CDR2 YNNKEL (reference sequence). The CDR3 coding sequence is TGTGCCAGCAGCCAGGGGGCGGTTAAAGCTTTCTTT. This gives the protein CASSQGAVKAFF.

This chain joins TRBV7-9 and TRBJ2-3, with 7 bases fitting TRBD1. CDR3 length: 15 residues. The J segment lost 2 bases and the V segment lost 5 bases, leaving 7 bases of the junction unmatched. CDR1 is SEHNR and CDR2 is FQNEAQ in the germline V gene (reference sequence). The CDR3 DNA is TGTGCCAGCAGCATAGACAGGGCGACCACAGATACGCAGTATTTT. Its protein product is CASSIDRATTDTQYF.

The chain uses TRBV5-1 and TRBJ2-7, with unresolved D. V lost 0 bases, J lost 3 bases, and 7 bases lay in between. CDR3 length equals 13 residues. CDR1 and CDR2 from the germline V gene are SGHRS and YFSETQ. The CDR3 protein is CASSLARSYEQYF. The CDR3 coding sequence is TGCGCCAGCAGCTTGGCTCGCAGCTACGAGCAGTACTTC.

J is TRBJ2-2 and V is TRBV15, with 12 bases fitting TRBD1. The V and J ends lost 4 bases and 13 bases, in that order; junction bases with no gene match: 4. CDR3 length: 13 amino acids. Germline V CDR1 and CDR2: LNHNV, YYDKDF (reference sequence). The CDR3 coding sequence is TGTGCCACCAGCACGGGACAGGGGGCTCGGCTGTTTTTT. Translated, it gives CATSTGQGARLFF.

V gene TRBV28 combines with J gene TRBJ2-7; the D is unclear. Trimming pared 5 bases from V and 7 bases from J, leaving 12 bases between. The CDR3 has 12 amino acids. CDR1 is MDHEN and CDR2 is SYDVKM in the germline V gene. The CDR3 region has the DNA TGTGCCAGCAGTCAAAGTTTAGTAGAGCAGTACTTC. It translates to CASSQSLVEQYF.

The genes are TRBV7-2 and TRBJ1-5; D gene uncertain. Between the trimmed V and J ends, which lost 6 bases and 0 bases, there was a span of 18 bases. The CDR3 is made up of 17 amino acids. CDR1 is SGHTA and CDR2 is FQGNSA in the germline V gene. The DNA for the CDR3 is TGTGCCAGCAGTTCAGGCCTCGAGTGGTATAGCAATCAGCCCCAGCATTTT. Amino acids: CASSSGLEWYSNQPQHF.

The chain recombines TRBV15 with TRBJ1-2; 10 positions agree with TRBD1. CDR3 length: 14 amino acids. The J segment lost 8 bases and the V segment lost 5 bases, leaving 8 bases of the junction unmatched. The V gene's germline CDR1 is LNHNV and CDR2 YYDKDF (reference sequence). The DNA for the CDR3 is TGTGCCACCAGCGGGGACAGGGGTTGGAAGGGCTACACCTTC. This gives the protein CATSGDRGWKGYTF.